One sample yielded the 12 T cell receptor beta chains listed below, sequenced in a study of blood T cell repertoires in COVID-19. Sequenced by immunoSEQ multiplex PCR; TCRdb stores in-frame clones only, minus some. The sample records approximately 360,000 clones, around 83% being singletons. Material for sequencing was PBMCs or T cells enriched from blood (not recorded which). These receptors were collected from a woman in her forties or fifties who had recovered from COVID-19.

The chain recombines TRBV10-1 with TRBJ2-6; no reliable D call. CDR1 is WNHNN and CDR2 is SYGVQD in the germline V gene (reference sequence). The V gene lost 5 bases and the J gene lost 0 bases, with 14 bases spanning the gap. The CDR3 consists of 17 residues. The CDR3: CASSIFLGASGANVLTF. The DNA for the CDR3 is TGCGCCAGCAGTATCTTTTTGGGCGCCTCTGGGGCCAACGTCCTGACTTTC.

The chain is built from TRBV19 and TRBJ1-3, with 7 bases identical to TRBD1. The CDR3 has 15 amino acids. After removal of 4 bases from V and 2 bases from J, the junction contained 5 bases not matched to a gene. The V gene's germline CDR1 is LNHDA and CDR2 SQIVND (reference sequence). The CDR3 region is CASSTRDRPGNTIYF. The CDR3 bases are TGTGCCAGTAGTACCCGGGACAGACCTGGAAACACCATATATTTT.

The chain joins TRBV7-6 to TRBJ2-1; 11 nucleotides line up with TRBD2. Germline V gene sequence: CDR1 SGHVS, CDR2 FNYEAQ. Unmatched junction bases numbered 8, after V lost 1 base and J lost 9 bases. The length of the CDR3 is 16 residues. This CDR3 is CASSLVGSGRAVEQFF. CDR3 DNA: TGTGCCAGCAGCTTAGTAGGTAGCGGGAGGGCAGTTGAGCAGTTCTTC.

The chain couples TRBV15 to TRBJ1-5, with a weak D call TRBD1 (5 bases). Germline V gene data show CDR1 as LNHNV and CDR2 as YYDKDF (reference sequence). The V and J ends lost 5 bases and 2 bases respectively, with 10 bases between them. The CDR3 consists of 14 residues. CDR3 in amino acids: CATSGGSGNQPQHF. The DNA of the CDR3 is TGTGCCACCAGCGGGGGGTCCGGCAATCAGCCCCAGCATTTT. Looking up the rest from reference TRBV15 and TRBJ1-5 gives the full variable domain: DAMVIQNPRYQVTQFGKPVTLSCSQTLNHNVMYWYQQKSSQAPKLLFHYYDKDFNNEADTPDNFQSRRPNTSFCFLDIRSPGLGDTAMYLCATSGGSGNQPQHFGDGTRLSIL.

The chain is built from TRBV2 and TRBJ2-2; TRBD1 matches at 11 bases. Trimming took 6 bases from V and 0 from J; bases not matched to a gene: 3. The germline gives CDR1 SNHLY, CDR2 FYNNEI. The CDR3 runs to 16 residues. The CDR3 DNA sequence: TGTGCCAGCAGCCGGGACAGGGGGTCGAACACCGGGGAGCTGTTTTTT. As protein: CASSRDRGSNTGELFF.

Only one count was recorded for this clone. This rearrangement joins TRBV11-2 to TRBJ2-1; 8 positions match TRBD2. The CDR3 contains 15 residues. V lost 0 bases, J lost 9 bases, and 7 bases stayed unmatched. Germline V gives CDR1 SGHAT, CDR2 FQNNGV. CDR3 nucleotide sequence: TGTGCCAGCAGCTTAGAACCGGGGGGGCCATTTGAGCAGTTCTTC. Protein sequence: CASSLEPGGPFEQFF.

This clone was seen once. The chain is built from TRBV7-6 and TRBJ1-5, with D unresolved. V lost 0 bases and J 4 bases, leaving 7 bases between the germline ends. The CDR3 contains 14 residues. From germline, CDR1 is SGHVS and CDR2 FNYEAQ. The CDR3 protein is CASSLAVGNQPQHF. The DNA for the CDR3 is TGTGCCAGCAGCTTAGCGGTCGGGAATCAGCCCCAGCATTTT.

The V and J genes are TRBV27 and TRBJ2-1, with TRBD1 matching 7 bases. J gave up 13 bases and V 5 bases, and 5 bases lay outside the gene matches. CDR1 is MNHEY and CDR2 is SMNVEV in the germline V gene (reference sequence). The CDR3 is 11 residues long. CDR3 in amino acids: CASSLRDSQFF. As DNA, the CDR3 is TGTGCCAGCAGTCTCCGGGACAGTCAGTTCTTC.

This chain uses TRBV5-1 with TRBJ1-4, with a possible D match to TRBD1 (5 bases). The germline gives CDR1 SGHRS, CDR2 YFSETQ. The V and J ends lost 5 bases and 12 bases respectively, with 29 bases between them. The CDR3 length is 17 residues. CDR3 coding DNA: TGCGCCAGCAGTAAATTCGGGGAGGGACGGCATAAGGTGGAACTGTTTTTT. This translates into CASSKFGEGRHKVELFF.

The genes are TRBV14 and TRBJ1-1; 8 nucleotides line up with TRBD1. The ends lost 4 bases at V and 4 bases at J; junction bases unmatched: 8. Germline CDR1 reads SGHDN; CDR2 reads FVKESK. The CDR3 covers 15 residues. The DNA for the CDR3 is TGTGCCAGCAGCCGACTGGACAGGGTGGGCACTGAAGCTTTCTTT. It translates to CASSRLDRVGTEAFF.

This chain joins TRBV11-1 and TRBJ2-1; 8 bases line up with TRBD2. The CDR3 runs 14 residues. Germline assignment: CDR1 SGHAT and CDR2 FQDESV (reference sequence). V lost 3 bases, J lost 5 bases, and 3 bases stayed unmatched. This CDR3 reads CASSFSGNHNEQFF. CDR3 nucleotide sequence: TGTGCCAGCAGCTTTAGCGGGAATCACAATGAGCAGTTCTTC.

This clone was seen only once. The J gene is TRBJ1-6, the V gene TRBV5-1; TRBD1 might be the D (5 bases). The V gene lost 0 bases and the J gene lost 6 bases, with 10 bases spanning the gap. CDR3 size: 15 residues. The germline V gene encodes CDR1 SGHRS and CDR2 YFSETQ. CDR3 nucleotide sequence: TGCGCCAGCAGCTTGGTGCAGGGCCCTAATTCACCCCTCCACTTT. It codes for CASSLVQGPNSPLHF.